This entry concerns a single T cell receptor (beta chain). The source of the sample is a study of blood T cell repertoires in COVID-19. Study-level information: Samples of COVID-19 (acute and convalescent) were obtained from the United States, Italy and Spain. Sample material is recorded as cDNA or gDNA derived from T cells, B-cell-depleted T cells, or PBMCs.

The V end lost 1 base, the J end lost 0 bases, and 10 bases lay between the germline ends. Per germline, CDR1 SGHTA and CDR2 FQGNSA. This CDR3 is built from 15 residues. Original data processing: From reference gene primer amplification, estimates of nucleated cell counts were derived. Only in-frame clones appear in the TCRdb table, and some are missing; sequencing was by immunoSEQ multiplex PCR. The V and J calls and clone size were taken over from that table, and D and trimming were inferred from the DNA. The sample lists 250,000 to 300,000 clones; approximately 82% were seen once. This TCR came from a man older than 75 with acute or convalescent COVID-19. This rearrangement joins TRBV7-2 to TRBJ2-7, with D perhaps TRBD1 (6 bases). Sequenced input: peripheral blood. The CDR3 bases are TGTGCCAGCAGCTTAGACGGGACAAGCTCCTACGAGCAGTACTTC. Translating gives CASSLDGTSSYEQYF.